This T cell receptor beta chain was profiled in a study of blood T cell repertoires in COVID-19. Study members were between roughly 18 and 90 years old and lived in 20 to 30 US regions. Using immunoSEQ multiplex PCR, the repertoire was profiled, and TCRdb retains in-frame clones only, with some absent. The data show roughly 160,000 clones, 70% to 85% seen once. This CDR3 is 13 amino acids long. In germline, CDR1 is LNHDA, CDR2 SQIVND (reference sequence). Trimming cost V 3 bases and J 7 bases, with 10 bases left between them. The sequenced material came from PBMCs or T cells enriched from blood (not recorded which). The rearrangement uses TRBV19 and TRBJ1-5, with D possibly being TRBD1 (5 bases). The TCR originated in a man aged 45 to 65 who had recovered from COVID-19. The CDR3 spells CASSIQGWQPQHF. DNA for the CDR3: TGTGCCAGTAGTATTCAGGGCTGGCAGCCCCAGCATTTT.